A single sample gave rise to the 23 T cell receptor beta chains below, sequenced in a study of neoadjuvant anti-PD-1 for oral cavity cancer. As for time point: after neoadjuvant nivolumab, at surgical resection. Here immunoSEQ multiplex PCR was the method, and the copy in TCRdb shows in-frame clones only, minus some. This sample has about 15,000 clones, with under 40% found just once. Sequences were derived from tumor tissue, sampled after nivolumab (anti-PD-1) treatment. These TCRs come from a person between 40 and 85 years old with oral cavity squamous cell carcinoma.

The V call is TRBV7-3, the J call TRBJ2-1; TRBD2 matches at 10 bases. The V gene's germline CDR1 is SGHTA and CDR2 FQGTGA. V gave up 5 bases and J gave up 5 bases; unmatched junction bases: 6. This CDR3 contains 15 residues. The CDR3 DNA sequence: TGTGCCAGCAGCCGAGGACTAGCGGCTAACAATGAGCAGTTCTTC. The encoded protein is CASSRGLAANNEQFF.

This clone showed up just a few times. The V gene is TRBV2, the J gene TRBJ1-2, with D unresolved. Germline V gene sequence: CDR1 SNHLY, CDR2 FYNNEI. The CDR3 length is 13 residues. V was cut by 8 bases and J by 2 bases, with 12 bases left in between. The CDR3 bases are TGTGCCAGCGAGGGTTCTCGCAACTATGGCTACACCTTC. Translation: CASEGSRNYGYTF.

The chain couples TRBV27 to TRBJ2-3, with D possibly matching TRBD1 (6 bases). Germline V gene data show CDR1 as MNHEY and CDR2 as SMNVEV (reference sequence). V dropped 5 bases and J dropped 6 bases, with 12 bases sitting between them. The CDR3 is 13 amino acids. The CDR3 region is CASSPGVRDTQYF. CDR3 DNA sequence: TGTGCCAGCAGTCCAGGGGTCCGGGATACGCAGTATTTT.

The chain employs TRBV7-9 and TRBJ2-5; the match to TRBD2 covers 11 bases. Germline CDR1 SEHNR, CDR2 FQNEAQ (reference sequence). This CDR3 contains 15 residues. The V gene end was trimmed by 5 bases and the J gene end by 2 bases; junction bases not matched to a gene: 4. As DNA, the CDR3 is TGTGCCAGCAGCATCACTAGCGGGGGACAAGAGACCCAGTACTTC. As protein: CASSITSGGQETQYF.

J is TRBJ2-7 and V is TRBV6-5; D might be TRBD1 (5 bases). Per the germline V gene, CDR1 is MNHEY and CDR2 is SVGAGI. V lost 7 bases, J lost 4 bases, and 8 bases lay in between. This CDR3 has 11 residues. The CDR3 loop is CASTSGYEQYF. The CDR3 bases are TGTGCCAGCACTTCAGGGTACGAGCAGTACTTC.

The chain employs TRBV7-9 and TRBJ2-5, with 9 bases matching TRBD2. CDR1 is SEHNR and CDR2 is FQNEAQ in the germline V gene (reference sequence). There are 16 residues in the CDR3. V dropped 5 bases and J dropped 3; count of bases not matched to a gene: 10. The CDR3 here is CASSGRAGLAEETQYF. The CDR3 region has the DNA TGTGCCAGCAGCGGAAGGGCGGGACTAGCCGAAGAGACCCAGTACTTC. The whole variable domain, remainder taken from reference TRBV7-9 and TRBJ2-5, is DTGVSQNPRHKITKRGQNVTFRCDPISEHNRLYWYRQTLGQGPEFLTYFQNEAQLEKSRLLSDRFSAERPKGSFSTLEIQRTEQGDSAMYLCASSGRAGLAEETQYFGPGTRLLVL.

There are a few counts of this clone. The chain's CDR3 is CAISESTRVSGYTF. The CDR3 DNA reads as TGTGCCATCAGTGAGTCGACCAGGGTCTCCGGCTACACCTTC. The chain is built from TRBV10-3 and TRBJ1-2; D possibly corresponds to TRBD1 (5 bases). Germline V gene data show CDR1 as ENHRY and CDR2 as SYGVKD. The V end was cut by 0 bases, the J end by 8 bases, with 13 bases between. The CDR3 covers 14 residues.

About this clone itself: Compared with germline, one end of the junction differs, possibly owing to a read error. The V and J genes are TRBV7-9 and TRBJ2-5; 14 nucleotides line up with TRBD2. This CDR3 is built from 15 residues. Germline assignment: CDR1 SEHNR and CDR2 FQNEAQ (reference sequence). The CDR3 sequence is CTSTRLAGGGETQYF. The CDR3 nucleotides are TGTACCAGCACCCGACTAGCGGGGGGGGGAGAGACCCAGTACTTC. The full variable domain, in which reference TRBV7-9 and TRBJ2-5 provide the parts outside the CDR3, is DTGVSQNPRHKITKRGQNVTFRCDPISEHNRLYWYRQTLGQGPEFLTYFQNEAQLEKSRLLSDRFSAERPKGSFSTLEIQRTEQGDSAMYLCTSTRLAGGGETQYFGPGTRLLVL.

The V and J genes are TRBV11-2 and TRBJ1-2, with D possibly matching TRBD1 (6 bases). V was pared by 5 bases and J by 8 bases, with 18 bases between. The CDR3 has 14 amino acids. From germline, CDR1 is SGHAT and CDR2 FQNNGV. The CDR3 sequence is CASSPGRGLGGYTF. The CDR3 nucleotides read TGTGCCAGCAGCCCAGGTCGGGGGCTGGGAGGCTACACCTTC.

V gene TRBV5-1 combines with J gene TRBJ2-3; D possibly corresponds to TRBD1 (5 bases). Trimming removed 4 bases from V and 6 bases from J, with 21 bases in between. This CDR3 is built from 16 residues. From germline, CDR1 is SGHRS and CDR2 YFSETQ. CDR3 DNA: TGCGCCAGCAGCCCGGGCCTTCTAGAAGGGGTGGATACGCAGTATTTT. Translating it yields CASSPGLLEGVDTQYF. Combining the CDR3 with reference TRBV5-1 and TRBJ2-3 gives the whole variable domain KAGVTQTPRYLIKTRGQQVTLSCSPISGHRSVSWYQQTPGQGLQFLFEYFSETQRNKGNFPGRFSGRQFSNSRSEMNVSTLELGDSALYLCASSPGLLEGVDTQYFGPGTRLTVL.

The chain employs TRBV7-9 and TRBJ2-7, with D tentatively TRBD1 (6 bases). The CDR3 is 14 residues long. CDR1 and CDR2 (germline): SEHNR, FQNEAQ (reference sequence). The V gene lost 5 bases and the J gene lost 2 bases, with 13 bases spanning the gap. The CDR3 sequence: CASSKTDRTYEQYF. The CDR3 DNA reads TGTGCCAGCAGCAAAACGGACAGAACCTACGAGCAGTACTTC.

In this sample, this clone turned up a few times. V usage is TRBV5-6 and J usage is TRBJ2-6, with 8 bases lining up with TRBD2. The CDR3 contains 14 residues. CDR1 is SGHDT, CDR2 YYEEEE, per germline. The V gene end was trimmed by 4 bases and the J gene end by 4 bases; junction bases not matched to a gene: 1. As DNA, the CDR3 is TGTGCCAGCAGCCCGGGAGGGGGGGCCAACGTCCTGACTTTC. This codes for CASSPGGGANVLTF.

The rearrangement links TRBV19 to TRBJ2-2, with a weak D call TRBD1 (5 bases). Per germline, CDR1 LNHDA and CDR2 SQIVND (reference sequence). This CDR3 has 15 residues. Trimming left V 3 bases short and J 3 bases short, with 11 bases between. The CDR3 DNA is TGTGCCAGTAGTATTCGCAGGGTTGACACCGGGGAGCTGTTTTTT. This translates into CASSIRRVDTGELFF.

The chain employs TRBV10-3 and TRBJ2-3, with 14 bases that match TRBD2. V lost 5 bases, J lost 4 bases, and 8 bases stayed unmatched. The germline gives CDR1 ENHRY, CDR2 SYGVKD. CDR3 size: 17 residues. This CDR3 is CAISWGTSGGYADTQYF. CDR3 bases: TGTGCCATCAGTTGGGGGACTAGCGGGGGTTACGCAGATACGCAGTATTTT.

This clone was detected only a few times. The gene calls are TRBV4-3 and TRBJ1-1; D unresolved. The V and J ends lost 1 base and 1 base respectively, with 10 bases between them. The germline gives CDR1 LGHNA, CDR2 YSLEER. This CDR3 spans 15 amino acids. The CDR3 protein is CASSQVRAGNTEAFF. The CDR3 region has the DNA TGCGCCAGCAGCCAAGTGAGGGCAGGGAACACTGAAGCTTTCTTT.

The chain uses TRBV6-5 and TRBJ1-1, with D possibly TRBD1 on 5 matching bases. CDR1 and CDR2 (germline): MNHEY, SVGAGI. The CDR3 covers 14 residues. Trimming pared 7 bases from V and 0 bases from J, leaving 12 bases between. The CDR3 reads CASKRGYMNTEAFF. CDR3 sequence (DNA): TGTGCCAGCAAGAGGGGCTACATGAACACTGAAGCTTTCTTT.

V usage is TRBV6-5 and J usage is TRBJ1-2; tentative D call: TRBD1 (6 bases). This CDR3 region has 14 residues. Between the trimmed V and J ends, which lost 7 bases and 4 bases, there was a span of 16 bases. Germline assignment: CDR1 MNHEY and CDR2 SVGAGI. CDR3 sequence (DNA): TGTGCCAGCACGCCCACAGGGCATGGCTATGGCTACACCTTC. It is translated as CASTPTGHGYGYTF.

The chain recombines TRBV7-2 with TRBJ2-1; tentatively, D is TRBD1 (6 bases). The CDR3 runs 15 residues. The germline V and J ends were trimmed by 1 base and 4 bases, with 11 bases remaining between them. Germline CDR1 SGHTA, CDR2 FQGNSA. CDR3 sequence reads: CASSLDREAYNEQFF. DNA of the CDR3: TGTGCCAGCAGCTTAGACAGGGAAGCATACAATGAGCAGTTCTTC.

This clone is medium-sized. CDR3 coding DNA: TGTGCCAGCAGCGTAGGAGACAGAAATTCACCCCTCCACTTT. It specifies CASSVGDRNSPLHF. The V call is TRBV9, the J call TRBJ1-6; a weak D match, TRBD1 (5 bases). The CDR3 totals 14 residues. Trimming took 0 bases from V and 7 from J, leaving 8 bases between them. CDR1 is SGDLS and CDR2 is YYNGEE in the germline V gene.

V and J are TRBV28 and TRBJ2-2; D is perhaps TRBD1 (6 bases). CDR1 MDHEN and CDR2 SYDVKM come from the germline V gene. Deletions cut 5 bases from V and 1 base from J, with 11 bases between. The CDR3 spans 15 residues. CDR3 DNA: TGTGCCAGCAGTCCACAGGGTTTGAACACCGGGGAGCTGTTTTTT. Protein product: CASSPQGLNTGELFF.

The genes are TRBV7-2 and TRBJ2-3; a weak D match, TRBD2 (5 bases). CDR3 length: 13 amino acids. Trimming took off 1 base at V and 4 bases at J, with 6 bases between the two ends. CDR1 SGHTA and CDR2 FQGNSA come from the germline V gene. In nucleotides, the CDR3 is TGTGCCAGCAGCTTAGAGAGGGCAGATACGCAGTATTTT. It translates to CASSLERADTQYF.

The chain has TRBV19 and TRBJ2-7; no definite D call. This CDR3 region has 14 residues. Per germline, CDR1 LNHDA and CDR2 SQIVND (reference sequence). V lost 5 bases, J lost 2 bases, and 13 bases lay in between. CDR3: CASSPMQAPYEQYF. In DNA form, the CDR3 reads TGTGCCAGTAGTCCCATGCAAGCACCCTACGAGCAGTACTTC.

The chain uses TRBV5-4 and TRBJ1-5, with D unclear. Germline V gene data show CDR1 as SGHNT and CDR2 as YYREEE (reference sequence). The germline V and J ends were trimmed by 0 bases and 6 bases, with 7 bases remaining between them. The length of the CDR3 is 13 residues. DNA for the CDR3: TGTGCCAGCAGCTTGGCCGCAGCTCAGCCCCAGCATTTT. This gives the protein CASSLAAAQPQHF. Together with reference TRBV5-4 and TRBJ1-5, the CDR3 gives the full variable domain: ETGVTQSPTHLIKTRGQQVTLRCSSQSGHNTVSWYQQALGQGPQFIFQYYREEENGRGNFPPRFSGLQFPNYSSELNVNALELDDSALYLCASSLAAAQPQHFGDGTRLSIL.